This T cell receptor beta chain is from a study of cytomegalovirus exposure and HLA in healthy donors. Amplification used 60 Vbeta primers and 13 Jbeta primers. Here immunoSEQ multiplex PCR was the method, and the copy in TCRdb shows in-frame clones only, minus some. The profile shows 150,000 to 200,000 clones, 77% of them singletons. This clone was recorded once. The sequencing input was PBMCs. This clonotype originated in a woman aged 25 to 45 in good health and CMV-seronegative.

The chain's CDR3 is CASSLQVAGGDEQFF. CDR3 nucleotides: TGTGCCAGCAGCTTACAGGTCGCGGGAGGCGATGAGCAGTTCTTC. The chain recombines TRBV7-9 with TRBJ2-1, with 8 bases that match TRBD2. With V trimmed by 2 bases and J by 8 bases, 8 bases remained unmatched. Germline CDR1 reads SEHNR; CDR2 reads FQNEAQ (reference sequence). This CDR3 is 15 amino acids long. The full variable domain, rest sourced from reference TRBV7-9 and TRBJ2-1, is DTGVSQNPRHKITKRGQNVTFRCDPISEHNRLYWYRQTLGQGPEFLTYFQNEAQLEKSRLLSDRFSAERPKGSFSTLEIQRTEQGDSAMYLCASSLQVAGGDEQFFGPGTRLTVL.